Described below is a single TCR beta chain sequence and its context. The ends were cut back, 2 bases at V and 0 bases at J, with 9 bases in the middle. The germline CDR1 and CDR2 sequences are KGHSH and LQKENI. The CDR3 runs to 15 residues. As handled by the study authors: Estimation of nucleated cell counts relied on the amplification of reference gene primers. The method was immunoSEQ multiplex PCR; TCRdb's version includes in-frame clones alone and lacks a portion of them. The V and J calls and clone size come from that table; D and trimming were worked out from the DNA. The table has 240,000 or so clones, approximately 88% seen once. The data are from a study of blood T cell repertoires in COVID-19. In the study overall: From the United States, Italy and Spain came samples of acute and convalescent COVID-19. From T cells, B-cell-depleted T cells, or PBMCs came the material, which was cDNA or gDNA.

This clonotype was obtained from a woman aged 25 to 39 with acute or convalescent COVID-19. The chain combines TRBV18 with TRBJ2-3, with D possibly matching TRBD1 (6 bases). The sequenced sample was peripheral blood. The CDR3 sequence: CASSPGGRSTDTQYF. The CDR3 DNA sequence: TGTGCCAGCTCACCAGGGGGCAGGAGCACAGATACGCAGTATTTT.